The entry below describes one T cell receptor (beta chain). This sample is drawn from a study of blood T cell repertoires in COVID-19. About the research overall: Sites across the United States, Italy and Spain contributed samples from acute and convalescent COVID-19.

In the source study's methods: Cell counts per sample came from amplifying reference gene primers. Only in-frame clones appear in the TCRdb table, and some are missing; sequencing was by immunoSEQ multiplex PCR. V, J and clone size are taken as reported in that table, and D and trimming were inferred from the DNA itself. The repertoire holds under 350,000 clones, with around nine tenths as singletons. The sequenced sample consisted of peripheral blood. This clonotype was sampled from a man between 40 and 49 years old with acute or convalescent COVID-19.

Written as DNA, the CDR3 is TGTGCCAGCAGCCCCGTAGGAACAGCAATGAACACTGAAGCTTTCTTT. It is translated as CASSPVGTAMNTEAFF. V and J are TRBV7-2 and TRBJ1-1; D gene unclear. Germline CDR1 is SGHTA and CDR2 is FQGNSA. The CDR3 spans 16 residues. Trimming removed 5 bases from V and 0 bases from J, with 16 bases in between.